This T cell receptor beta chain was profiled in a study of memory CD4+ T cells and cytomegalovirus serostatus (dated by TCRdb to the late 2010s). For the wider study: The cohort included about 33 healthy adults from Belgium, of whom 9 were CMV seropositive and about 24 were CMV seronegative. To replicate a published TCR-based CMV serostatus classifier, the study sequenced CD4+ memory TCRbeta repertoires from a Belgian cohort whose cytomegalovirus serostatus was known.

On the study overall, not on this receptor specifically: The original-framework classifier achieved a median bootstrapped AUC of about 0.94 with a 95% CI of 0.76-1.00 on the Belgian cohort. Among the 150 to 200 previously reported CMV-associated TCRbeta sequences, 60 to 70 showed up in the CD4+ memory repertoires, with each one found in between one and five individuals. Only CD4+CD45RO+ memory cells were sequenced, unlike the original study, which covered naive and memory CD4+ and CD8+ populations. The results were interpreted as suggesting that the CMV-associated TCR signature is mostly present in the CD4+ memory repertoire. For predicting CMV serostatus, the median bootstrapped AUC was approximately 0.96 using the original framework and 0.9 to 0.92 using a US-trained random forest.

In this sample, this clone turned up many times. Its binding antigen is unknown. No much larger clone is present one base from it, and per-base qualities are unavailable. Genomic DNA was extracted from sorted cells with the Quick-DNA Microprep Kit. Amplification of TCRbeta DNA was done with the immunoSEQ hsTCRbeta kit, following the protocol from the manufacturer. TCRbeta libraries were sequenced on an Illumina MiSeq instrument. As for the authors' bioinformatics: Removing out-of-frame sequences left 2,204,828 distinct TCRbeta sequences, an average of around 62,000 per individual. Each individual was scored using the number of roughly 150 previously reported CMV-associated TCRbeta sequences that the individual carried and the total number of productive distinct TCRbeta sequences. A beta-binomial model was reimplemented in Python, and random forests from scikit-learn, run with default parameters, were trained on data from the US cohort. Classifier performance on the Belgian cohort was summarized as median AUC with percentile confidence intervals calculated over 10,000 bootstrap iterations. TCRdb took over this immuneACCESS table, retaining in-frame rearrangements with V and J assigned. Such tables are incomplete; in checked studies, under half of the missing clones stem from an unresolved V gene, and the remainder is unexplained. V, J and clone size reflect that table, while D and trimming were determined from the DNA. This sample is represented by some 45,000 clones; 70% to 75% of them were singletons. The ten top clones hold 1.2% of the sample.

As encoded in the germline V gene (reference sequence), CDR1 is LNHDA while CDR2 is SQIVND. From cysteine to phenylalanine, the CDR3 is 13 amino acids long. CDR3 DNA is the only sequence kept; it has 39 bases, read in frame from the first base. A distance of 11 bases separates the germline ends of V and J, which lose 6 bases and 3 bases respectively. Single viable CD3+CD4+CD8-CD45RO+ cells were sorted as memory CD4+ T cells on a FACSAria II. CMV serostatus was determined using a Roche Elecsys assay that detects serum IgG against CMV pp150, pp28, p38 and p52. After thawing, total CD4+ T cells were enriched by positive selection with CD4 magnetic microbeads. Samples originated from another study that specifically interrogated the CD4+ T cell memory repertoire. Peripheral blood mononuclear cells were isolated and cryopreserved according to standard operating procedures, and serum was kept at -80 degrees C. CD3-PerCP (BW264/56), CD4-APC (RPA-T4), CD45RO-PE (UCHT1) and CD8-Pacific Orange (3B5) antibodies were used for staining, and non-viable cells were excluded with Sytox blue.

The material sequenced was memory CD4+ T cells from blood. Recombination joined TRBV19 with TRBJ1-1; a weak D assignment points to TRBD1 (5 bases agree). The source of this sequence is an adult in good health and CMV-seropositive. The DNA sequence is given as TGTGCCAGTAGCTCGGACAAGGACACTGAAGCTTTCTTT. Translated, this is CASSSDKDTEAFF. The reference TRBV19 and TRBJ1-1 proteins fill in what lies around the CDR3, so the full variable domain reads DGGITQSPKYLFRKEGQNVTLSCEQNLNHDAMYWYRQDPGQGLRLIYYSQIVNDFQKGDIAEGYSVSREKKESFPLTVTSAQKNPTAFYLCASSSDKDTEAFFGQGTRLTVV.